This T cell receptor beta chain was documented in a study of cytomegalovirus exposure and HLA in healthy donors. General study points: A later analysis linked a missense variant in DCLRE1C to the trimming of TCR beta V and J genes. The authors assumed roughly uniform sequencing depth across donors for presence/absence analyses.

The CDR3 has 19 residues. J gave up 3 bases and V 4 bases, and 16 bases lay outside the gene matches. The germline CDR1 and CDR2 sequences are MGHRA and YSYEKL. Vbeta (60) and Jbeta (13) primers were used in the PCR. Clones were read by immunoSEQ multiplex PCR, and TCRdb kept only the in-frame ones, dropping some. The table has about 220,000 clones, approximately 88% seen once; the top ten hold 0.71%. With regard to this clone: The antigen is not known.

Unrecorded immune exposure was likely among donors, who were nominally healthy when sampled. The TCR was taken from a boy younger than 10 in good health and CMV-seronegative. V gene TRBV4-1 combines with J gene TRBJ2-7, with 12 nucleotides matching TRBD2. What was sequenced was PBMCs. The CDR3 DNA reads TGCGCCAGCAGCCCCGGTGGACTACTAGCGGGGGGTAATAACTACGAGCAGTACTTC. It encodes CASSPGGLLAGGNNYEQYF.